One T cell receptor beta chain is described in this entry. Its target is not known. There were TCR beta CDR3 regions amplified from RNA transcripts. First-round RT-PCR with HTBI primers amplified the TCR CDR3 region. TCRdb recomputed calls from the multiplex PCR reads with MiXCR, one row per CDR3 protein. The profile shows around 620,000 distinct CDR3 sequences, roughly 15% of them singletons. This sample was taken from a study of T cells in Graves' hyperthyroidism and ophthalmopathy. Notes on the study in general: Median prediction lead before ophthalmopathy onset was 6.5 to 7 months with the model.

Germline CDR1 SQVTM, CDR2 ANQGSEA. This CDR3 region has 10 residues. Trimming removed 3 bases from V and 5 bases from J, with 4 bases in between. Uncontrolled infection, other autoimmune disease, pregnancy and lactation each barred patients from inclusion. The chain couples TRBV29-1 to TRBJ1-1; the D is unclear. The source of this sequence is a woman in her twenties or thirties with Graves' hyperthyroidism. The sample consisted of blood. CDR3 protein: CSVDGTEAFF. In DNA, the CDR3 is TGCAGCGTTGACGGGACTGAAGCTTTCTTT.